The 18 T cell receptor beta chains reported below all come from one sample, sequenced in a study of blood T cell repertoires in COVID-19. Generated by immunoSEQ multiplex PCR, the TCRdb table keeps only in-frame clones and is missing some. The sample carries about 370,000 clones, 70% to 90% recorded once. The material sequenced was peripheral blood. These receptors all stem from a woman aged 25 to 39 with COVID-19, enrolled during active disease.

This sequence joins TRBV28 and TRBJ2-7; weak D call: TRBD2 (5 bases). CDR3 length equals 17 residues. The germline gives CDR1 MDHEN, CDR2 SYDVKM. V gave up 5 bases and J gave up 0 bases, with 20 bases separating them. The CDR3 is CASSLLLARVSSYEQYF. CDR3 nucleotide sequence: TGTGCCAGCAGTCTCCTTCTAGCCCGGGTGAGCTCCTACGAGCAGTACTTC. The full variable domain, in which reference TRBV28 and TRBJ2-7 provide the parts outside the CDR3, is DVKVTQSSRYLVKRTGEKVFLECVQDMDHENMFWYRQDPGLGLRLIYFSYDVKMKEKGDIPEGYSVSREKKERFSLILESASTNQTSMYLCASSLLLARVSSYEQYFGPGTRLTVT.

This clone appeared a single time. This chain uses TRBV6-5 with TRBJ2-7; D might be TRBD2 (6 bases). The CDR3 sequence is 15 residues long. V gave up 0 bases and J gave up 0 bases, with 9 bases separating them. CDR1 and CDR2 (germline): MNHEY, SVGAGI. The CDR3 spells CASSYSTGVSYEQYF. The CDR3 bases are TGTGCCAGCAGTTACTCGACGGGGGTCTCCTACGAGCAGTACTTC.

This chain joins TRBV2 and TRBJ1-5, with D hard to call. CDR3 length equals 12 residues. Germline V gives CDR1 SNHLY, CDR2 FYNNEI. V gave up 6 bases and J gave up 11 bases, with 14 bases separating them. The CDR3 DNA follows: TGTGCCAGCAGCGAGACGGACGGGACCCAGCATTTT. Translated, it gives CASSETDGTQHF.

The chain is built from TRBV30 and TRBJ2-5, with TRBD2 matching 8 bases. The CDR3 covers 15 residues. Trimming removed 1 base from V and 1 base from J; junction bases left unmatched: 5. Germline V gene sequence: CDR1 GTSNPN, CDR2 SVGIG (reference sequence). The CDR3 DNA is TGTGCCTGGAGTGCTATAGCGGGAAGCCAAGAGACCCAGTACTTC. It translates to CAWSAIAGSQETQYF.

The chain joins TRBV28 to TRBJ2-2; the match to TRBD2 covers 9 bases. In germline, CDR1 is MDHEN, CDR2 SYDVKM. V lost 4 bases, J lost 3 bases, and 9 bases stayed unmatched. There are 17 residues in the CDR3. The CDR3 DNA reads as TGTGCCAGCAGTTCTACCGTGACTAGCGGCTACACCGGGGAGCTGTTTTTT. This encodes CASSSTVTSGYTGELFF.

V is TRBV5-8 and J is TRBJ1-1; 8 nucleotides agree with TRBD1. The CDR3 sequence is 15 residues long. With V trimmed by 5 bases and J by 3 bases, 9 bases remained unmatched. Germline assignment: CDR1 SGHTS and CDR2 YDEGEE. Written as DNA, the CDR3 is TGTGCCAGCAGTTTTCGGACAGGGACACACACTGAAGCTTTCTTT. Its protein product is CASSFRTGTHTEAFF.

This clone was observed a single time. The DNA of the CDR3 is TGTGCCAGCAGGCGGACAGGGAGTGGCTATGGCTACACCTTC. Translated: CASRRTGSGYGYTF. The V gene is TRBV27, the J gene TRBJ1-2, with 8 bases that match TRBD1. Trimming removed 6 bases from V and 4 bases from J; junction bases left unmatched: 7. This CDR3 has 14 amino acids. CDR1 is MNHEY, CDR2 SMNVEV, per germline (reference sequence).

The DNA of the CDR3 is TGCAGTGCCCCAGACAGGTTAGCCGAGTACTTC. Encoded protein: CSAPDRLAEYF. The chain uses TRBV20-1 and TRBJ2-5; TRBD1 might be the D (6 bases). Trimming removed 6 bases from V and 12 bases from J, with 17 bases in between. This CDR3 has 11 residues. Germline loops: CDR1 DFQATT, CDR2 SNEGSKA (reference sequence).

The CDR3 bases are TGTGCCAGCAGTTTAGGGGACAAAGACGAGCAGTACTTC. Its translation: CASSLGDKDEQYF. The rearrangement links TRBV12-3 or TRBV12-4 to TRBJ2-7; weak D call: TRBD1 (6 bases). Trimming took 1 base from V and 5 from J, leaving 9 bases between them. The CDR3 covers 13 residues.

The V gene is TRBV10-3, the J gene TRBJ2-1; D is perhaps TRBD1 (6 bases). V dropped 8 bases and J dropped 10 bases, with 12 bases sitting between them. CDR1 is ENHRY, CDR2 SYGVKD, per germline. The CDR3 consists of 11 residues. The CDR3 nucleotides are TGTGCCATCTCTTTAGGGACAGAGCAGTTCTTC. It encodes CAISLGTEQFF.

Regarding this clone: The same CDR3 is also encoded by other DNA sequences in this sample. The chain uses TRBV29-1 and TRBJ1-2; maybe TRBD1 (5 bases). Trimming took off 1 base at V and 4 bases at J, with 10 bases between the two ends. Germline-derived CDR1 and CDR2 are SQVTM and ANQGSEA. This CDR3 comprises 13 residues. CDR3 DNA sequence: TGCAGCGTTGAAGTCGGGGGGGGCTATGGCTACACCTTC. Translated, it gives CSVEVGGGYGYTF.

This chain joins TRBV10-1 and TRBJ2-1, with D possibly TRBD2 on 5 matching bases. Germline-derived CDR1 and CDR2 are WNHNN and SYGVQD (reference sequence). The CDR3 contains 13 residues. V lost 4 bases and J lost 2, with 6 bases in between. The CDR3 DNA reads as TGCGCCAGCAGTGGGACTCCCTACAATGAGCAGTTCTTC. Residues: CASSGTPYNEQFF.

The DNA for the CDR3 is TGTGCCACCAGCCGACCGGACAGGTTACTCTACGAGCAGTACTTC. Its protein product is CATSRPDRLLYEQYF. This sequence joins TRBV15 and TRBJ2-7, with 7 bases lining up with TRBD1. Germline V gene lookup returns CDR1 LNHNV and CDR2 YYDKDF (reference sequence). The V gene end was trimmed by 5 bases and the J gene end by 3 bases; junction bases not matched to a gene: 10. The CDR3 has 15 residues.

As concerns this clone: Other DNA sequences within the sample encode an identical CDR3. This chain connects TRBV18 to TRBJ2-7, with TRBD1 matching 9 bases. Germline CDR1 reads KGHSH; CDR2 reads LQKENI. V was clipped by 3 bases and J by 4 bases; unmatched bases: 4. This CDR3 is built from 14 residues. The CDR3 protein is CASSPGQGQYEQYF. The CDR3 DNA is TGTGCCAGCTCACCGGGACAGGGACAGTACGAGCAGTACTTC.

The chain has TRBV3-1 (or the pseudogene TRBV3-2) and TRBJ1-4, with a weak D call TRBD1 (5 bases). Germline V gene lookup returns CDR1 LGHDT and CDR2 YNNKEL (reference sequence). CDR3 length: 14 amino acids. The V and J ends lost 1 base and 7 bases respectively, with 10 bases between them. In nucleotides, the CDR3 is TGTGCCAGCAGCCAAGGGGGGGGTTCTGAAAAACTGTTTTTT. It codes for CASSQGGGSEKLFF.

The rearrangement joins TRBV7-9 to TRBJ2-3; 10 bases agree with TRBD2. The CDR3 totals 16 residues. Germline trimming cut 5 bases from V and 4 bases from J; bases unmatched to any gene: 9. Per germline, CDR1 SEHNR and CDR2 FQNEAQ (reference sequence). The CDR3 DNA sequence: TGTGCCAGCAGCCTCCTTGGGACTAGCGTAGCAGATACGCAGTATTTT. Translated: CASSLLGTSVADTQYF.

This chain connects TRBV6-6 to TRBJ2-7, with 7 bases aligning to TRBD2. The ends lost 6 bases at V and 5 bases at J; junction bases unmatched: 10. Per germline, CDR1 MNHNY and CDR2 SVGAGI (reference sequence). This CDR3 is built from 14 residues. Here the CDR3 reads CASRTTSEIHEQYF. In DNA form, the CDR3 reads TGTGCCAGCAGGACCACTAGCGAAATCCACGAGCAGTACTTC.

The chain has TRBV18 and TRBJ2-5; a possible D gene is TRBD2 (5 bases). With 6 bases removed from V and 4 bases from J, the gap between germline ends came to 15 bases. The CDR3 has 14 amino acids. From germline, CDR1 is KGHSH and CDR2 LQKENI. The CDR3 loop reads CASSRDTSSETQYF. As DNA, the CDR3 is TGTGCCAGCTCTCGAGACACTAGTTCAGAGACCCAGTACTTC. The variable domain in full, completed from reference TRBV18 and TRBJ2-5, reads NAGVMQNPRHLVRRRGQEARLRCSPMKGHSHVYWYRQLPEEGLKFMVYLQKENIIDESGMPKERFSAEFPKEGPSILRIQQVVRGDSAAYFCASSRDTSSETQYFGPGTRLLVL.